Shown below are 3 T cell receptor beta chains from a single sample sequenced in a study of human T cells and chemical hapten exposure. Time point noted: patch test 2, 6 weeks after DPC sensitization. The treatment denotes: therapeutic diphenylcyclopropenone sensitization with weekly scalp DPC. TCRdb fed the RACE reads into MiXCR, producing one record per CDR3 protein. The sample shows 35,000 to 45,000 distinct CDR3 sequences, approximately 9% of them seen only once. The source material was whole blood, sampled in connection with sensitization to the hapten diphenylcyclopropenone (DPC). Every receptor here comes from a woman in her thirties or forties with alopecia areata. Some clones in this sample may be carry-over from other donors' samples.

This clonotype was detected many times. This chain joins TRBV9 and TRBJ1-2; 7 bases fit TRBD1. Germline trimming cut 1 base from V and 9 bases from J; bases unmatched to any gene: 12. The germline gives CDR1 SGDLS, CDR2 YYNGEE. CDR3 length: 15 residues. The CDR3 DNA follows: TGTGCCAGCAGCGTATCCGGGACAGACCTATACAGCTACACCTTC. Amino acid sequence: CASSVSGTDLYSYTF. Variable domain in full (rest from reference TRBV9 and TRBJ1-2): DSGVTQTPKHLITATGQRVTLRCSPRSGDLSVYWYQQSLDQGLQFLIQYYNGEERAKGNILERFSAQQFPDLHSELNLSSLELGDSALYFCASSVSGTDLYSYTFGSGTRLTVV.

This clonotype was counted ten times or more. The rearrangement uses TRBV7-3 and TRBJ1-1, with D uncertain. The V gene's germline CDR1 is SGHTA and CDR2 FQGTGA. Trimming left V 1 base short and J 8 bases short, with 14 bases between. The CDR3 is made up of 14 amino acids. CDR3 amino acids: CASSLSGASGEAFF. The CDR3 nucleotides read TGTGCCAGCAGCTTAAGTGGTGCCTCTGGGGAAGCTTTCTTT. The variable domain in full, completed from reference TRBV7-3 and TRBJ1-1, reads GAGVSQTPSNKVTEKGKYVELRCDPISGHTALYWYRQSLGQGPEFLIYFQGTGAADDSGLPNDRFFAVRPEGSVSTLKIQRTERGDSAVYLCASSLSGASGEAFFGQGTRLTVV.

The sample holds many counts of this clonotype. The gene calls are TRBV5-1 and TRBJ2-3; possibly TRBD2 for D (7 bases). Germline CDR1 and CDR2: SGHRS and YFSETQ. There are 15 residues in the CDR3. Trimming shortened V by 9 bases and J by 0 bases, and 17 bases separated the two germline ends. CDR3 sequence reads: CATRLGGPSTDTQYF. CDR3 nucleotide sequence: TGCGCCACCCGATTGGGGGGGCCAAGCACAGATACGCAGTATTTT.